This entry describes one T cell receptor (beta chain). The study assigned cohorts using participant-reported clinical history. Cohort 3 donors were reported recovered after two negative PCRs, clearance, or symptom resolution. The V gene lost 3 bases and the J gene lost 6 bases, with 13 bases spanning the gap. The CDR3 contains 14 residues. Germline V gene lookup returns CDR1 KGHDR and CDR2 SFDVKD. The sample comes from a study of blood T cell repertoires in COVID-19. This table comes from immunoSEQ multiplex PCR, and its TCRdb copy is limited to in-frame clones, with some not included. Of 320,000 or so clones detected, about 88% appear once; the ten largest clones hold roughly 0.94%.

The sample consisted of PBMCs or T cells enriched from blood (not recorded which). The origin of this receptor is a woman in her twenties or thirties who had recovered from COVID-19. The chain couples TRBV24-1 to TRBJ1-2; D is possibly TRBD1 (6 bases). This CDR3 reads CATSDDRPNHGYTF. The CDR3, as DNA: TGTGCCACCAGTGATGACAGGCCCAACCATGGCTACACCTTC.